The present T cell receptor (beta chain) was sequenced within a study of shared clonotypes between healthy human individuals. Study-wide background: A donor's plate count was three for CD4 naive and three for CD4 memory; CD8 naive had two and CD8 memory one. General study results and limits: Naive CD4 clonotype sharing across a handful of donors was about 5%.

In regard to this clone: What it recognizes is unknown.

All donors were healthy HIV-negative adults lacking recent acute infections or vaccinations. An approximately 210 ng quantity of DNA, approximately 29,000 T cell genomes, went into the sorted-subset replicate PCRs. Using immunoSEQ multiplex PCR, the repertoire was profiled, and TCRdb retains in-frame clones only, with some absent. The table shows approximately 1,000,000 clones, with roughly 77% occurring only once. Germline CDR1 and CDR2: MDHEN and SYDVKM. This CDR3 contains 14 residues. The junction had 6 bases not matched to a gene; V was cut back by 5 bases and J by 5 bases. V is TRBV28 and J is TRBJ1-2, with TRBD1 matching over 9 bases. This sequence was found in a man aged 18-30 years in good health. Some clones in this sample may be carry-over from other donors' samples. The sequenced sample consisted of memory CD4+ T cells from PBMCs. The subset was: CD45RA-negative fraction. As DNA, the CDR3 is TGTGCCAGCAGTCGCTCGGGACAGGGTTATGGCTACACCTTC. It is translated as CASSRSGQGYGYTF.